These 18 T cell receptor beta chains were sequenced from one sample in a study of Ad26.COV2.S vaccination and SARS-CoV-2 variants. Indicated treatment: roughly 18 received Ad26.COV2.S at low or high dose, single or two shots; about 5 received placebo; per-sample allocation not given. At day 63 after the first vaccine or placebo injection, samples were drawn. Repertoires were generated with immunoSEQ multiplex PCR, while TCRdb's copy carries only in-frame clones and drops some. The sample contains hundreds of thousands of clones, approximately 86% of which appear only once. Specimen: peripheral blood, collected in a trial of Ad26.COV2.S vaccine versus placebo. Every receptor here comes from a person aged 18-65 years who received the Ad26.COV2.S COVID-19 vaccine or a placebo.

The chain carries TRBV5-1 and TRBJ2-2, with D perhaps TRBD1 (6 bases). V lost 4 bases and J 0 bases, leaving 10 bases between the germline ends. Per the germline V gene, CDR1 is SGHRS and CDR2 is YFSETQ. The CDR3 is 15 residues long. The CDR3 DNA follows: TGCGCCAGCAGCCGTCAGGGGACGAACACCGGGGAGCTGTTTTTT. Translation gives CASSRQGTNTGELFF. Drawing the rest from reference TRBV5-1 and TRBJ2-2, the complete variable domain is KAGVTQTPRYLIKTRGQQVTLSCSPISGHRSVSWYQQTPGQGLQFLFEYFSETQRNKGNFPGRFSGRQFSNSRSEMNVSTLELGDSALYLCASSRQGTNTGELFFGEGSRLTVL.

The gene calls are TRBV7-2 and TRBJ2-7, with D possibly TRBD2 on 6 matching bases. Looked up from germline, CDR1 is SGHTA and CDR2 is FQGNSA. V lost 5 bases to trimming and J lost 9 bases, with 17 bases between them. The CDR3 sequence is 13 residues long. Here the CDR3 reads CASSNPGGAAQYF. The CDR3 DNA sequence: TGTGCCAGCAGCAACCCAGGAGGGGCGGCGCAGTACTTC.

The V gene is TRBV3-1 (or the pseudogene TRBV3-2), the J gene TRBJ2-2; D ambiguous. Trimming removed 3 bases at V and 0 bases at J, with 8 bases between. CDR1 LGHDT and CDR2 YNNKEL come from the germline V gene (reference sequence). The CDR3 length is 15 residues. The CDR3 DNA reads TGTGCCAGCAGCCAGGGCCCCGCGAACACCGGGGAGCTGTTTTTT. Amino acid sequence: CASSQGPANTGELFF.

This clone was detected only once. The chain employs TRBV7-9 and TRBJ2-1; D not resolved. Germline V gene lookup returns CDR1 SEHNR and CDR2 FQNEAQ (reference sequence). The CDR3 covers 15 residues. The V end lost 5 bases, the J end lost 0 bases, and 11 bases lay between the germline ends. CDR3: CASSIQLSSYNEQFF. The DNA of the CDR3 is TGTGCCAGCAGCATCCAACTTAGCTCCTACAATGAGCAGTTCTTC.

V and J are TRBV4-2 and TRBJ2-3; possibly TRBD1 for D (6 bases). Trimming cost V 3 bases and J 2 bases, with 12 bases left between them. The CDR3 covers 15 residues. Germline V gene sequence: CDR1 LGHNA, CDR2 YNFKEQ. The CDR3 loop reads CASSQGSGHTDTQYF. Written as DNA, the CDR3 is TGTGCCAGCAGCCAGGGGTCGGGACACACAGATACGCAGTATTTT.

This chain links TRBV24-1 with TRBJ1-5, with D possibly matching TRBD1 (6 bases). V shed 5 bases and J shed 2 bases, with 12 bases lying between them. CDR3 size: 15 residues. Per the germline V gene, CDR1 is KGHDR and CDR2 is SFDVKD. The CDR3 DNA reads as TGTGCCACCAGTGGCGGACAGACGGGCAATCAGCCCCAGCATTTT. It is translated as CATSGGQTGNQPQHF.

The CDR3 reads CASTTREGTYEQYF. Written as DNA, the CDR3 is TGTGCCAGCACCACCAGGGAGGGAACCTACGAGCAGTACTTC. This chain links TRBV28 with TRBJ2-7; TRBD2 aligns across 7 bases. The length of the CDR3 is 14 residues. The V gene's germline CDR1 is MDHEN and CDR2 SYDVKM. The ends lost 7 bases at V and 2 bases at J; junction bases unmatched: 8.

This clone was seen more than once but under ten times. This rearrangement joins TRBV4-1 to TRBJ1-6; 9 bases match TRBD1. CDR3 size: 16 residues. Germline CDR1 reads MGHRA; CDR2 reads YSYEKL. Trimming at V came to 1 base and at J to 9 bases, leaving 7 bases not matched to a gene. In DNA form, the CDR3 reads TGCGCCAGCAGCCAAGGGAACAGGGGGCTAGCTTCACCCCTCCACTTT. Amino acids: CASSQGNRGLASPLHF.

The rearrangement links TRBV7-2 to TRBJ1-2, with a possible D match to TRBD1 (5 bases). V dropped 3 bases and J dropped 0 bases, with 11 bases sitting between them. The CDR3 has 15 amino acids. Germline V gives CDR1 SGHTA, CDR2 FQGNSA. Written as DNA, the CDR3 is TGTGCCAGCAGCTTCCAGGGCATAACTAACTATGGCTACACCTTC. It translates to CASSFQGITNYGYTF.

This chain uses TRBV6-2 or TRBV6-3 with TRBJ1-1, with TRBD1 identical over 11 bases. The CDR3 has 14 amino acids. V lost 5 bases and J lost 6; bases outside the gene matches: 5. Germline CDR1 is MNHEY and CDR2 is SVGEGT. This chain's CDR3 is CASSRDRGEAEAFF. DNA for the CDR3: TGTGCCAGCAGTCGGGACAGGGGGGAGGCTGAAGCTTTCTTT.

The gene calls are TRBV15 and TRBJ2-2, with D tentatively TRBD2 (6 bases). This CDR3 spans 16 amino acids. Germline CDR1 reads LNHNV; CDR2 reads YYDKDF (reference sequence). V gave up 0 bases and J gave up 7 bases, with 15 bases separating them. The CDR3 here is CATSRDRDFYGGELFF. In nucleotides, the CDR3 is TGTGCCACCAGCAGAGATCGGGACTTCTACGGCGGGGAGCTGTTTTTT. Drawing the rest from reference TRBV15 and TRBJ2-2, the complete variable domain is DAMVIQNPRYQVTQFGKPVTLSCSQTLNHNVMYWYQQKSSQAPKLLFHYYDKDFNNEADTPDNFQSRRPNTSFCFLDIRSPGLGDTAMYLCATSRDRDFYGGELFFGEGSRLTVL.

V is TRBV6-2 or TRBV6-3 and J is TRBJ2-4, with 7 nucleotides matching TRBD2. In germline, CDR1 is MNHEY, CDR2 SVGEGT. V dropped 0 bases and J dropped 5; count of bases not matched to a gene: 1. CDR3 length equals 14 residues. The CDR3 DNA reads TGTGCCAGCAGTTACTCTAGCGGGCAAAACATTCAGTACTTC. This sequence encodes CASSYSSGQNIQYF.

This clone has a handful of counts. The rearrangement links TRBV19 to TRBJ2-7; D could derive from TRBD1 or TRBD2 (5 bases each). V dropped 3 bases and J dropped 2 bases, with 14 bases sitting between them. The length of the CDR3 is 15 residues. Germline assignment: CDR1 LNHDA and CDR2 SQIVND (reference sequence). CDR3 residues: CASSIGTSSPYEQYF. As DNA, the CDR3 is TGTGCCAGTAGTATCGGGACCTCGTCCCCCTACGAGCAGTACTTC.

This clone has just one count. CDR3 protein: CASSLGPGETFF. The CDR3, as DNA: TGTGCCAGCAGTTTAGGACCCGGGGAGACTTTCTTT. The V gene is TRBV6-2 or TRBV6-3, the J gene TRBJ1-1; no firm D call. Per the germline V gene, CDR1 is MNHEY and CDR2 is SVGEGT. The CDR3 contains 12 residues. V was trimmed by 4 bases and J by 12 bases, leaving 15 bases between them.

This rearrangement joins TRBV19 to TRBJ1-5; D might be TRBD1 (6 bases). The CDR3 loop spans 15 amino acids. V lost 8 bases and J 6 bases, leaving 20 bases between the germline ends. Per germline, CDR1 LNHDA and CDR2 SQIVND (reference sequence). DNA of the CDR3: TGTGCCAGTGACGATAGGGGGGGCAGCGGTCAGCCCCAGCATTTT. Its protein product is CASDDRGGSGQPQHF.

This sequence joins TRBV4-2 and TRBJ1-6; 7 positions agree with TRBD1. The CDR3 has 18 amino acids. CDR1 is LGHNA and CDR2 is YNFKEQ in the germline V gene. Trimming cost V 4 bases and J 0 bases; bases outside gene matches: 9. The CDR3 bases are TGTGCCAGCAGCCCGACCGGACAGGTCGGCTCCTATAATTCACCCCTCCACTTT. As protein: CASSPTGQVGSYNSPLHF.

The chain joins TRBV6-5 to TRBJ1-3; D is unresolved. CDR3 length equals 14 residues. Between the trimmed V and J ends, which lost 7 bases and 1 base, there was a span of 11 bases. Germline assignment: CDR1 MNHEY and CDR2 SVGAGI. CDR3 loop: CASTRTSSGNTIYF. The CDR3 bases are TGTGCCAGCACCCGTACTTCATCTGGAAACACCATATATTTT.

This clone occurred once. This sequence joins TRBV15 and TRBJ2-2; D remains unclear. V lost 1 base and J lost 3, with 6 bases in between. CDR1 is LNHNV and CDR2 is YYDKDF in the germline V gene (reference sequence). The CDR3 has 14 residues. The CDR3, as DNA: TGTGCCACCAGCAGAGGCGGAGACACCGGGGAGCTGTTTTTT. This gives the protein CATSRGGDTGELFF. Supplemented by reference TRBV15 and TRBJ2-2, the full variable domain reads DAMVIQNPRYQVTQFGKPVTLSCSQTLNHNVMYWYQQKSSQAPKLLFHYYDKDFNNEADTPDNFQSRRPNTSFCFLDIRSPGLGDTAMYLCATSRGGDTGELFFGEGSRLTVL.